Shown below are 16 T cell receptor beta chains from a single sample sequenced in a study of response to subunit inactivated influenza vaccine. TCRdb re-analysed the RT-PCR reads in MiXCR, keeping a single row per CDR3 protein. The data contain about 520,000 distinct CDR3 sequences, about 25% of them singletons. Source: CD4+ T cells sorted from PBMCs, taken around 5 days after vaccination. These receptor sequences come from a man aged 50-59 years who received an inactivated influenza vaccine.

This clonotype was detected only a few times. The chain joins TRBV12-3 or TRBV12-4 to TRBJ2-7; TRBD1 might be the D (5 bases). V gave up 7 bases and J gave up 6 bases, with 13 bases separating them. This CDR3 is built from 12 residues. CDR3 loop: CASTRQLAEQYF. CDR3 coding DNA: TGTGCCAGCACCCGACAGTTGGCCGAGCAGTACTTC.

The rearrangement links TRBV21-1 to TRBJ2-4. TRBV21-1 is recorded as a pseudogene. CDR3 length: 14 amino acids. CDR3 sequence (DNA): TGTGCCAGTGGAAAAAGAGTAGCCAAAAACATTCAGTACTTC. This sequence encodes CASGKRVAKNIQYF.

The chain joins TRBV23-1 to TRBJ2-5; D perhaps matches TRBD2 (5 bases). TRBV23-1 is marked as an open reading frame, function uncertain. The CDR3 extends over 19 amino acids. Trimming took off 3 bases at V and 2 bases at J, with 25 bases between the two ends. The DNA for the CDR3 is TGCGCCAGCAGTCACCGTCTAGAGCGGCGGGTCCGACCTCAAGAGACCCAGTACTTC. This encodes CASSHRLERRVRPQETQYF.

This chain joins TRBV7-9 and TRBJ1-3; D is uncertain. The CDR3 consists of 15 residues. Germline-derived CDR1 and CDR2 are SEHNR and FQNEAQ (reference sequence). The V gene lost 4 bases and the J gene lost 2 bases, with 12 bases spanning the gap. The CDR3 protein is CASSSPGNTGNTIYF. The CDR3 DNA reads TGTGCCAGCAGCTCCCCGGGGAATACTGGAAACACCATATATTTT.

On this clonotype itself: Being one base from a much bigger clone, this may be a read error. This sequence joins TRBV12-3 or TRBV12-4 and TRBJ2-5; 7 bases match TRBD1. The CDR3 has 14 residues. In nucleotides, the CDR3 is TGTGCCAGCAGTTTCCGGGCAGGGGGAGAGACCCAGTGCTTC. Its translation is CASSFRAGGETQCF.

Ten or more counts support this clonotype. The chain employs TRBV5-6 and TRBJ2-7; 7 positions agree with TRBD1. Germline lookup yields CDR1 SGHDT and CDR2 YYEEEE. This CDR3 has 14 amino acids. V gave up 0 bases and J gave up 4 bases; unmatched junction bases: 4. DNA for the CDR3: TGTGCCAGCAGCTTGGATAACAGGGGTTACGAGCAGTACTTC. This encodes CASSLDNRGYEQYF.

Many counts were recorded for this clonotype. The chain links TRBV7-8 to TRBJ2-1, with D possibly being TRBD1 (7 bases). The CDR3 spans 16 residues. V dropped 1 base and J dropped 5 bases, with 15 bases sitting between them. CDR1 is SGHVS and CDR2 is FQNEAQ in the germline V gene. CDR3 nucleotides: TGTGCCAGCAGCTTAGGACGGCGGAGGGGGCACAATGAGCAGTTCTTC. Encoded protein: CASSLGRRRGHNEQFF. Together with reference TRBV7-8 and TRBJ2-1, the CDR3 gives the full variable domain: GAGVSQSPRYKVAKRGQDVALRCDPISGHVSLFWYQQALGQGPEFLTYFQNEAQLDKSGLPSDRFFAERPEGSVSTLKIQRTQQEDSAVYLCASSLGRRRGHNEQFFGPGTRLTVL.

Only a few counts were recorded for this clonotype. The genes are TRBV12-3 or TRBV12-4 and TRBJ2-1, with D unresolved. This CDR3 has 13 residues. The V end was cut by 3 bases, the J end by 9 bases, with 12 bases between. CDR3 nucleotides: TGTGCCAGCAGTTTCCCTCCCCCCCTTGAGCAGTTCTTC. It translates to CASSFPPPLEQFF.

This clonotype was counted only a few times. J is TRBJ1-4 and V is TRBV5-1; no reliable D call. Germline lookup yields CDR1 SGHRS and CDR2 YFSETQ. Trimming cost V 1 base and J 4 bases, with 8 bases left between them. CDR3 length: 14 residues. The CDR3 spells CASSLTSDNEKLFF. The DNA for the CDR3 is TGCGCCAGCAGCTTGACCAGCGATAATGAAAAACTGTTTTTT.

This chain uses TRBV6-1 with TRBJ2-2, with 9 bases fitting TRBD2. The CDR3 spans 15 residues. Germline V lookup: CDR1 MNHNS, CDR2 SASEGT. The V and J ends lost 8 bases and 4 bases, in that order; junction bases with no gene match: 8. The CDR3 region has the DNA TGTGCCAGCGCGAGCGGGGGGCCGGGCACCGGGGAGCTGTTTTTT. This sequence encodes CASASGGPGTGELFF.

This chain connects TRBV28 to TRBJ1-2; no reliable D call. CDR3 length: 13 residues. V dropped 6 bases and J dropped 2 bases, with 10 bases sitting between them. Germline loops: CDR1 MDHEN, CDR2 SYDVKM. The DNA for the CDR3 is TGTGCCAGCAGGGACCGACGGAACTATGGCTACACCTTC. Translating gives CASRDRRNYGYTF.

The V gene is TRBV7-2, the J gene TRBJ2-1; 8 positions match TRBD1. V shed 1 base, J shed 9 bases, and the junction held 5 bases outside the gene matches. This CDR3 spans 14 amino acids. CDR1 is SGHTA, CDR2 FQGNSA, per germline. CDR3 residues: CASSLGQGNGEQFF. Written as DNA, the CDR3 is TGTGCCAGCAGCTTAGGACAGGGGAACGGTGAGCAGTTCTTC.

This chain connects TRBV10-3 to TRBJ1-2, with D tentatively TRBD1 (5 bases). Germline CDR1 is ENHRY and CDR2 is SYGVKD. Trimming stripped 3 bases from V and 0 bases from J, with 11 bases between. The CDR3 extends over 15 amino acids. DNA of the CDR3: TGTGCCATCAGTGAATATGGGGGACCTAACTATGGCTACACCTTC. This codes for CAISEYGGPNYGYTF.

The chain recombines TRBV6-1 with TRBJ1-1; TRBD1 agrees at 10 bases. The germline V gene has CDR1 MNHNS and CDR2 SASEGT. The V gene end was trimmed by 3 bases and the J gene end by 4 bases; junction bases not matched to a gene: 2. The length of the CDR3 is 14 residues. This CDR3 is CASSDWTGGTEAFF. Written as DNA, the CDR3 is TGTGCCAGCAGTGATTGGACAGGGGGCACTGAAGCTTTCTTT.

Concerning this clonotype: A much larger clone sits a single nucleotide away, making a read error possible. The chain combines TRBV7-9 with TRBJ2-1, with 10 bases identical to TRBD1. The germline V gene encodes CDR1 SEHNR and CDR2 FQNEAQ (reference sequence). The CDR3 totals 14 residues. As DNA, the CDR3 is TGTGCCGGCAGCCCGCGGGACAGGGGTAATGAGCAGTTCTTC. Translation: CAGSPRDRGNEQFF.

This rearrangement joins TRBV7-8 to TRBJ1-1; 7 nucleotides line up with TRBD1. This CDR3 has 14 residues. Trimming took 3 bases from V and 4 from J; bases not matched to a gene: 5. In germline, CDR1 is SGHVS, CDR2 FQNEAQ. CDR3 residues: CASSFTGEGTEAFF. The CDR3 DNA sequence: TGTGCCAGCAGCTTCACAGGGGAAGGCACTGAAGCTTTCTTT.